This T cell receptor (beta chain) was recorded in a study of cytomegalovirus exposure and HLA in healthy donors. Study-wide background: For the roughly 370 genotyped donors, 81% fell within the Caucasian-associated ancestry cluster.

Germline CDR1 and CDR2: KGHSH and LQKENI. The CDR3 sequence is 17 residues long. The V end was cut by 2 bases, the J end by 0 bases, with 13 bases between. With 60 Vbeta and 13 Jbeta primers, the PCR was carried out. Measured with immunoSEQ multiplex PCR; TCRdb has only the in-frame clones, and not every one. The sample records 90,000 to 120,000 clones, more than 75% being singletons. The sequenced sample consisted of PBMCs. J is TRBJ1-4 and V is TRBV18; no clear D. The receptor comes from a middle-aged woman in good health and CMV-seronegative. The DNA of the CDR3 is TGTGCCAGCTCACCATCGTTGCCGCGGGCAACTAATGAAAAACTGTTTTTT. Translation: CASSPSLPRATNEKLFF.